This TCR beta chain is drawn from a study of a mutant IDH1 vaccine in newly diagnosed glioma. Study-wide context: Administration of eight vaccinations to patients took place in weeks 1, 3, 5, 7, 11, 15, 19, 23. Mean patient age was approximately 40 years; 62.5% were male and around 40% female. Vaccines were begun 4-6 weeks after radiotherapy alone, or with temozolomide cycles. The study, taken as a whole, reports: Pseudoprogression appeared independent of alterations in top peripheral clonotypes.

About this clone: The antigen remains unidentified.

Time point specified: week 5, during vaccination. Doses consisted of 300 ug of mutant IDH1 20-mer peptide each, paired with topical imiquimod. The V gene's germline CDR1 is SGHRS and CDR2 YFSETQ. Trimming left V 10 bases short and J 8 bases short, with 22 bases between. This CDR3 has 14 residues. The table came from immunoSEQ multiplex PCR; TCRdb's copy has only in-frame clones and leaves some out. Of tens of thousands of clones in the sample, 80% to 85% were seen once. The specimen was PBMCs, collected from a glioma patient whose treatment included an IDH1 peptide vaccine. V is TRBV5-1 and J is TRBJ2-1; D may be TRBD2 (6 bases). The receptor's source is a man aged 30 to 45 with glioma. Here the CDR3 DNA reads TGCGCCGGGTCTGTCGGGGGTTCTTTGGATGAGCAGTTCTTC. Protein product: CAGSVGGSLDEQFF. Together with reference TRBV5-1 and TRBJ2-1, the CDR3 gives the full variable domain: KAGVTQTPRYLIKTRGQQVTLSCSPISGHRSVSWYQQTPGQGLQFLFEYFSETQRNKGNFPGRFSGRQFSNSRSEMNVSTLELGDSALYLCAGSVGGSLDEQFFGPGTRLTVL.